The clone carrying this T cell receptor (beta chain) was counted at least ten times. Its antigen remains unknown. TCRdb re-called the 5' RACE reads with MiXCR, one entry per CDR3 protein. The data contain about 370,000 distinct CDR3 sequences, 28% of them singletons. This specimen belongs to a study of identical twins' blood T cells. As for the study in general: About 6 alpha and about 6 beta libraries together yielded about 46 million reads.

Points from the study as a whole: Top TCRbeta clonotypes were shared more with twin than unrelated donors.

This receptor was taken from a woman aged 18-50 years in good health. Material: PBMCs.

In DNA, the CDR3 is TGCAGCGTTGAAGGGCGGGACTATGGCTACACCTTC. Translated, it gives CSVEGRDYGYTF. The chain couples TRBV29-1 to TRBJ1-2; D is uncertain. The germline V gene has CDR1 SQVTM and CDR2 ANQGSEA. The CDR3 has 12 amino acids. The V gene lost 1 base and the J gene lost 3 bases, with 6 bases spanning the gap.